This entry lists 27 T cell receptor beta chains sequenced from one sample in a study of breast tumors, draining lymph nodes, adjacent tissues. TCRdb reprocessed the multiplex PCR reads with MiXCR, giving one entry per CDR3 protein. The sample lists 84,000 or so distinct CDR3 sequences, approximately 28% occurring once. The lymph nodes were axillary draining lymph nodes from breast cancer patients. The sample comprised axillary lymph node tissue. These receptors all stem from a female donor with breast cancer. Some clones in this sample may be carry-over from other donors' samples.

The chain has TRBV2 and TRBJ1-5, with D maybe TRBD1 (5 bases). The CDR3 sequence is 16 residues long. Trimming left V 0 bases short and J 11 bases short, with 20 bases between. Germline V gene sequence: CDR1 SNHLY, CDR2 FYNNEI. CDR3: CASSEAGTSGIETQHF. The CDR3 DNA reads as TGTGCCAGCAGTGAAGCGGGGACTAGCGGGATCGAGACCCAGCATTTT.

This clonotype showed up just a few times. The chain combines TRBV27 with TRBJ2-3; D ambiguous. Trimming pared 4 bases from V and 11 bases from J, leaving 13 bases between. This CDR3 contains 12 residues. Germline values: CDR1 MNHEY, CDR2 SMNVEV (reference sequence). The CDR3 here is CASSYVGRMQYF. The CDR3 DNA reads TGTGCCAGCAGTTATGTAGGTCGGATGCAGTATTTT.

This clonotype is a singleton in its sample. This likely comes from a read error, as the CDR3 has no conserved phenylalanine or tryptophan at its end. The chain uses TRBV19 and TRBJ1-2, with 7 bases fitting TRBD1. J lost 9 bases, V lost 5 bases, and 15 bases had no gene match. The CDR3 is made up of 15 amino acids. CDR1 and CDR2 from the germline V gene are LNHDA and SQIVND (reference sequence). CDR3 in DNA: TGTGCCAGTAGTGTATCCGGGACAGACGTATCGCGCTACACCCTC. Its protein is CASSVSGTDVSRYTL.

As concerns this clonotype: Here the CDR3 omits its conserved ending phenylalanine or tryptophan, so a read error is the likely source. The CDR3: CASSPGIQPSTDTQYS. The CDR3, as DNA: TGTGCCAGCAGCCCCGGGATTCAGCCTAGCACAGATACGCAGTATTCT. This sequence joins TRBV5-4 and TRBJ2-3; tentative D call: TRBD2 (5 bases). Germline assignment: CDR1 SGHNT and CDR2 YYREEE (reference sequence). The CDR3 has 16 amino acids. V was trimmed by 4 bases and J by 0 bases, leaving 15 bases between them.

The chain couples TRBV10-1 to TRBJ1-6, with 8 nucleotides matching TRBD1. The CDR3 loop spans 15 amino acids. CDR1 WNHNN and CDR2 SYGVQD come from the germline V gene (reference sequence). The V segment lost 10 bases and the J segment 4 bases; nucleotides outside the gene matches: 9. The CDR3 spells CAICMRTGYNSPLHF. In DNA form, the CDR3 reads TGCGCCATCTGTATGAGGACAGGGTATAATTCACCCCTCCACTTT.

At least ten counts were recorded for this clonotype. V and J are TRBV20-1 and TRBJ2-7; 10 bases align to TRBD2. Germline CDR1 reads DFQATT; CDR2 reads SNEGSKA (reference sequence). With V trimmed by 0 bases and J by 4 bases, 12 bases remained unmatched. This CDR3 is 17 amino acids long. This chain's CDR3 is CSARDRIGGTSVYEQYF. CDR3 nucleotide sequence: TGCAGTGCTAGAGATAGGATTGGGGGGACTAGCGTGTACGAGCAGTACTTC.

This clonotype was counted at least ten times. The V gene is TRBV7-2, the J gene TRBJ2-1, with 7 bases that match TRBD1. Germline V gene lookup returns CDR1 SGHTA and CDR2 FQGNSA. This CDR3 is 15 amino acids long. V shed 5 bases and J 4 bases; nucleotides not matched to a gene: 8. CDR3 DNA: TGTGCCAGCAGCCCTACAGGGGACCGGTACAATGAGCAGTTCTTC. Protein: CASSPTGDRYNEQFF. Full variable domain (rest looked up from reference TRBV7-2 and TRBJ2-1): GAGVSQSPSNKVTEKGKDVELRCDPISGHTALYWYRQSLGQGLEFLIYFQGNSAPDKSGLPSDRFSAERTGGSVSTLTIQRTQQEDSAVYLCASSPTGDRYNEQFFGPGTRLTVL.

This clonotype was recorded many times. The chain recombines TRBV9 with TRBJ2-6, with TRBD2 identical over 10 bases. Germline V gene data show CDR1 as SGDLS and CDR2 as YYNGEE. V trimming: 2 bases; J trimming: 3 bases; junction bases outside the gene matches: 5. The CDR3 is made up of 17 amino acids. CDR3 nucleotides: TGTGCCAGCAGCGTTGAGCGGGAGGGGGTTGGGGCCAACGTCCTGACTTTC. Protein sequence: CASSVEREGVGANVLTF.

The table lists this clonotype with many counts. The V gene is TRBV11-2, the J gene TRBJ2-2; 10 bases fit TRBD2. Germline V gene data show CDR1 as SGHAT and CDR2 as FQNNGV. This CDR3 contains 17 residues. V shed 5 bases and J 5 bases; nucleotides not matched to a gene: 11. CDR3 nucleotide sequence: TGTGCCAGCAGCCGAATTCCGGGACTAGCGTTTACCGGGGAGCTGTTTTTT. This sequence encodes CASSRIPGLAFTGELFF.

This clonotype has a count of ten or more. The rearrangement joins TRBV20-1 to TRBJ2-1, with D perhaps TRBD1 or TRBD2 (5 bases each). Germline lookup yields CDR1 DFQATT and CDR2 SNEGSKA (reference sequence). V lost 3 bases and J 9 bases, leaving 15 bases between the germline ends. The length of the CDR3 is 13 residues. The DNA for the CDR3 is TGCAGTGCTAGTTGGGGGAGCGCTGGTGAGCAGTTCTTC. As protein: CSASWGSAGEQFF.

This clonotype was counted ten times or more. The chain is built from TRBV4-1 and TRBJ2-2; TRBD2 agrees at 7 bases. Germline loops: CDR1 MGHRA, CDR2 YSYEKL. The CDR3 loop spans 16 amino acids. The ends lost 2 bases at V and 2 bases at J; junction bases unmatched: 5. DNA for the CDR3: TGCGCCAGCAGCCAACAGGGCGGGAGTAACACCGGGGAGCTGTTTTTT. Protein sequence: CASSQQGGSNTGELFF.

A few counts support this clonotype. A much larger clone sits a single nucleotide away, making a read error possible. The chain employs TRBV30 and TRBJ2-7; 7 nucleotides align to TRBD1. The CDR3 runs to 14 residues. Germline values: CDR1 GTSNPN, CDR2 SVGIG (reference sequence). V was pared by 8 bases and J by 2 bases, with 12 bases of the junction left unmatched. The CDR3 DNA sequence: TGTGCCCGCCCAGGGGACAGCGACCCCTACGAGCAGTACTTC. It codes for CARPGDSDPYEQYF.

J is TRBJ1-2 and V is TRBV20-1; 7 bases fit TRBD1. The V and J ends lost 8 bases and 3 bases, in that order; junction bases with no gene match: 6. Germline values: CDR1 DFQATT, CDR2 SNEGSKA (reference sequence). This CDR3 spans 12 amino acids. In nucleotides, the CDR3 is TGCAGTCCACTAGGGGGCGACTATGGCTACACCTTC. It specifies CSPLGGDYGYTF.

This clonotype occurred many times. This chain connects TRBV20-1 to TRBJ2-3; 13 nucleotides line up with TRBD2. V gave up 3 bases and J gave up 5 bases; unmatched junction bases: 11. CDR1 is DFQATT and CDR2 is SNEGSKA in the germline V gene (reference sequence). This CDR3 is built from 17 residues. Here the CDR3 DNA reads TGCAGTGCTAGCCATTGGACTAGCGGGAGTTTTATAGATACGCAGTATTTT. Its protein is CSASHWTSGSFIDTQYF.

J is TRBJ2-7 and V is TRBV19; 12 nucleotides match TRBD1. The CDR3 consists of 15 residues. Germline assignment: CDR1 LNHDA and CDR2 SQIVND (reference sequence). The CDR3 DNA follows: TGTGTCTGTGCCCTGCCGGGACAGGGGGCAGACGAGCAGTACTTC. Translated, it gives CVCALPGQGADEQYF.

This clonotype came up many times. The J gene is TRBJ1-1, the V gene TRBV2; D remains ambiguous. Per germline, CDR1 SNHLY and CDR2 FYNNEI. This CDR3 is built from 14 residues. The V gene lost 3 bases and the J gene lost 3 bases, with 11 bases spanning the gap. CDR3 region: CASSDGVGDTEAFF. The CDR3 DNA is TGTGCCAGCAGTGACGGTGTCGGGGACACTGAAGCTTTCTTT. Together with reference TRBV2 and TRBJ1-1, the CDR3 gives the full variable domain: EPEVTQTPSHQVTQMGQEVILRCVPISNHLYFYWYRQILGQKVEFLVSFYNNEISEKSEIFDDQFSVERPDGSNFTLKIRSTKLEDSAMYFCASSDGVGDTEAFFGQGTRLTVV.

In this sample, this clonotype turned up many times. The J gene is TRBJ2-1, the V gene TRBV27; D remains ambiguous. The CDR3 covers 12 residues. Germline CDR1 reads MNHEY; CDR2 reads SMNVEV (reference sequence). V was trimmed by 5 bases and J by 6 bases, leaving 8 bases between them. DNA for the CDR3: TGTGCCAGCAGTCAGAATGCCAATGAGCAGTTCTTC. It yields the protein CASSQNANEQFF.

The table lists this clonotype with a count of one. A single base separates this from a much larger clone, so it may be a read error. This chain uses TRBV20-1 with TRBJ2-7; the D is unclear. Germline V gives CDR1 DFQATT, CDR2 SNEGSKA (reference sequence). The CDR3 loop spans 11 amino acids. In DNA form, the CDR3 reads TGCAGTGCTTTCGACGGGCAGGAGCAGTCCTTC. This gives the protein CSAFDGQEQSF.

The chain has TRBV10-3 and TRBJ2-5; 12 bases are a match to TRBD1. CDR3 length: 16 residues. Germline-derived CDR1 and CDR2 are ENHRY and SYGVKD. V was clipped by 0 bases and J by 5 bases; unmatched bases: 4. The CDR3 loop is CAISESMGQGAETQYF. In DNA, the CDR3 is TGTGCCATCAGTGAGTCGATGGGACAGGGGGCGGAGACCCAGTACTTC.

Many counts were recorded for this clonotype. The chain has TRBV12-5 and TRBJ2-1; no clear D gene. Trimming pared 5 bases from V and 7 bases from J, leaving 12 bases between. CDR3 length: 13 residues. Germline CDR1 LGHNT, CDR2 FRNRAP. CDR3 nucleotides: TGTGCTAGTGGTCCCCCGGTGGGGAATGAGCAGTTCTTC. Amino acid sequence: CASGPPVGNEQFF.

V is TRBV19 and J is TRBJ2-7; D call uncertain. V shed 3 bases and J shed 3 bases, with 15 bases lying between them. The V gene's germline CDR1 is LNHDA and CDR2 SQIVND (reference sequence). The CDR3 covers 15 residues. This CDR3 is CASSIGNSPIYEQYF. Written as DNA, the CDR3 is TGTGCCAGTAGTATTGGAAACAGCCCTATCTACGAGCAGTACTTC. Using reference TRBV19 and TRBJ2-7 for the parts outside the CDR3, the full variable domain is DGGITQSPKYLFRKEGQNVTLSCEQNLNHDAMYWYRQDPGQGLRLIYYSQIVNDFQKGDIAEGYSVSREKKESFPLTVTSAQKNPTAFYLCASSIGNSPIYEQYFGPGTRLTVT.

At least ten counts were recorded for this clonotype. The chain joins TRBV7-2 to TRBJ1-6, with a possible D match to TRBD1 (6 bases). CDR1 and CDR2 from the germline V gene are SGHTA and FQGNSA. The CDR3 has 14 amino acids. Deletions cut 3 bases from V and 8 bases from J, with 11 bases between. The CDR3 DNA follows: TGTGCCAGCAGCTTGTCTGGACAGTATTCACCCCTCCACTTT. Translation gives CASSLSGQYSPLHF.

Comment on this clonotype: A read error may be the cause here, since a much bigger clone is one base away. The rearrangement joins TRBV9 to TRBJ2-7; weak D call: TRBD2 (6 bases). This CDR3 is built from 14 residues. The germline V gene has CDR1 SGDLS and CDR2 YYNGEE. In DNA form, the CDR3 reads TGTGCCAGCAGCGTAGGCCGGGGAGGATACGAGCAGTCCTTC. This gives the protein CASSVGRGGYEQSF.

This clonotype was detected many times. The chain combines TRBV28 with TRBJ2-7; 7 bases map to TRBD1. With 6 bases clipped from V and 3 bases from J, the junction kept 5 bases outside the gene matches. In germline, CDR1 is MDHEN, CDR2 SYDVKM. CDR3 length equals 13 residues. The DNA for the CDR3 is TGTGCCAGCAGACAAGGGACAGACTACGAGCAGTACTTC. Protein sequence: CASRQGTDYEQYF.

This clonotype showed up many times. This chain connects TRBV7-9 to TRBJ2-2; 7 bases match TRBD1. V lost 4 bases and J lost 7; bases outside the gene matches: 3. The CDR3 is 13 residues long. Germline CDR1 reads SEHNR; CDR2 reads FQNEAQ (reference sequence). CDR3 bases: TGTGCCAGCAGCTCACAGGGGCACGGGGAGCTGTTTTTT. The encoded protein is CASSSQGHGELFF.

This clonotype has a count of ten or more. The V and J genes are TRBV20-1 and TRBJ1-1; D uncertain. The CDR3 is 11 amino acids. Germline CDR1 DFQATT, CDR2 SNEGSKA (reference sequence). V dropped 0 bases and J dropped 2 bases, with 1 base sitting between them. For the CDR3, the DNA is TGCAGTGCTAGAGACAACACTGAAGCTTTCTTT. Protein sequence: CSARDNTEAFF.

Turning to this clonotype: Here the CDR3 omits its conserved ending phenylalanine or tryptophan, so a read error is the likely source. This chain joins TRBV30 and TRBJ2-3; 10 bases fit TRBD2. Germline CDR1 and CDR2: GTSNPN and SVGIG (reference sequence). CDR3 length: 14 residues. The CDR3 nucleotides read TGTGTCTGGGGACTAGCGATAAAAACAGATACGCAGTATCTT. This translates into CVWGLAIKTDTQYL.